Given below is one T cell receptor (beta chain) in context. The sample is drawn from a study of T cell changes during pregnancy in multiple sclerosis. Germline V gene sequence: CDR1 MNHNY, CDR2 SVGAGI (reference sequence). The CDR3 runs 12 residues. V was shortened by 6 bases and J by 8 bases, with 11 bases between the two germline ends. Libraries were prepared by immunoSEQ multiplex PCR; TCRdb keeps only in-frame clonotypes and omits some of them. This table holds about 110,000 clones, 85% to 95% found once. This TCR was sampled from a female donor with multiple sclerosis, enrolled in a pregnancy study. V is TRBV6-6 and J is TRBJ1-5; no clear D. Material: peripheral blood, obtained after pregnancy. Here the CDR3 reads CASSYRGKPQHF. DNA for the CDR3: TGTGCCAGCAGCTACCGAGGGAAGCCCCAGCATTTT.